This is a list of T cell receptor beta chains from one sample in a study of cytomegalovirus exposure and HLA in healthy donors. Sequenced by immunoSEQ multiplex PCR; TCRdb stores in-frame clones only, minus some. The sample consists of approximately 190,000 clones, over 70% of them appearing once. Sequenced: PBMCs. The receptors here all came from a man aged 45-60 years in good health and CMV-seronegative. The conserved cysteine and the conserved F or W are not part of the CDR3 here. D genes are given only for firm matches.

CDR3: SVGRPGTPNTEAF
V: TRBV29-1
D: -

CDR3: ASSAPPAGGTSTDTQY
V: TRBV21-1
D: -

CDR3: ASRWTNRDNEKLF
V: TRBV19
D: -

CDR3: ASSLDRTWNQPQH
V: TRBV19
D: -

CDR3: ASSPGELYEQY
V: TRBV19
D: -

CDR3: ASSGDSEAF
V: TRBV7-3
D: TRBD1

CDR3: ASSERGETQY
V: TRBV11-3
D: TRBD2

CDR3: ASSLGGIEQY
V: TRBV7-9
D: -

CDR3: ASRYTGGAEAF
V: TRBV5-6
D: TRBD1

CDR3: ASSLTPGQSFSYEQY
V: TRBV5-1
D: TRBD1

CDR3: ASSVAPFGSGGAGSYEQY
V: TRBV9
D: TRBD2

CDR3: ASRAGGNTGELF
V: TRBV9
D: TRBD1

CDR3: ASRRTGVNEKLF
V: TRBV11-2
D: TRBD1

CDR3: ASSPSGPSSYNEQF
V: TRBV7-9
D: -

CDR3: ASSEEQGARTEAF
V: TRBV6-1
D: TRBD1

CDR3: ASSKDSSREQY
V: TRBV21-1
D: -

CDR3: ASSAGQEQY
V: TRBV11-2
D: -

CDR3: ASSLTGVTPDEKLF
V: TRBV5-6
D: TRBD1

CDR3: ASSDSTRNEQF
V: TRBV2
D: -

CDR3: ASSSIRQGFVLAF
V: TRBV5-4
D: TRBD1

CDR3: ASSLENEKLF
V: TRBV5-1
D: -

CDR3: ASSDTTGSSPLH
V: TRBV19
D: -

CDR3: ASSPATQETQY
V: TRBV7-9
D: -

CDR3: ASSDLGYEQY
V: TRBV7-9
D: -

CDR3: ASSPRDSLTTEAF
V: TRBV6-5
D: TRBD1

CDR3: ARGKRGASTDTQY
V: TRBV2
D: TRBD2

CDR3: ASSRGTVSSTDTQY
V: TRBV7-7
D: -

CDR3: ASSVDLGTGGTEAF
V: TRBV9
D: TRBD1

CDR3: ASSEAARGNTIY
V: TRBV2
D: -

CDR3: ASNPSTSYYQETQY
V: TRBV5-4
D: -

CDR3: ASSQNQPQH
V: TRBV5-6
D: -

CDR3: ASSLTGQGQNEKLF
V: TRBV7-9
D: TRBD1

CDR3: ASSEFRVGIEAF
V: TRBV9
D: -

CDR3: ASSTSRGYEQY
V: TRBV4-3
D: -

CDR3: ASSPYGQGNTGELF
V: TRBV11-2
D: TRBD1

CDR3: SSSLTPTYEQY
V: TRBV7-9
D: -

CDR3: ASSVTSGYT
V: TRBV19
D: -

CDR3: ASSVQGLNTGELF
V: TRBV18
D: -

CDR3: ASSLVAGQGTGELF
V: TRBV7-9
D: TRBD1

CDR3: ASSRGPSRQRGFYNEQF
V: TRBV4-1
D: -

CDR3: ASDMGGLPEAF
V: TRBV19
D: -

CDR3: ASSDASNTEAF
V: TRBV6-4
D: -

CDR3: ASSPWVAGGNEQF
V: TRBV5-6
D: TRBD2

CDR3: ASSYWEPTTDTQY
V: TRBV27
D: -

CDR3: ASSLGGTRLKTTEAF
V: TRBV7-2
D: -

CDR3: ASSVGGIQGYT
V: TRBV9
D: -

CDR3: ASSVEGSGNTIY
V: TRBV9
D: -

CDR3: ASSSGTKETQY
V: TRBV11-3
D: TRBD2

CDR3: ASNGFPSYNSPLH
V: TRBV2
D: -

CDR3: ASSFEGGKNQPQH
V: TRBV5-1
D: -

CDR3: ASSRDRGRNNEQF
V: TRBV7-9
D: TRBD1

CDR3: ASSQRTDNSPLH
V: TRBV4-2
D: -

CDR3: ASSYRSGTSYNEQF
V: TRBV6-5
D: TRBD2

CDR3: ASSLGRGGLGQTRQF
V: TRBV11-2
D: TRBD2

CDR3: ASRGIGTGEAF
V: TRBV2
D: -

CDR3: ASSFGDFLETQY
V: TRBV7-8
D: -